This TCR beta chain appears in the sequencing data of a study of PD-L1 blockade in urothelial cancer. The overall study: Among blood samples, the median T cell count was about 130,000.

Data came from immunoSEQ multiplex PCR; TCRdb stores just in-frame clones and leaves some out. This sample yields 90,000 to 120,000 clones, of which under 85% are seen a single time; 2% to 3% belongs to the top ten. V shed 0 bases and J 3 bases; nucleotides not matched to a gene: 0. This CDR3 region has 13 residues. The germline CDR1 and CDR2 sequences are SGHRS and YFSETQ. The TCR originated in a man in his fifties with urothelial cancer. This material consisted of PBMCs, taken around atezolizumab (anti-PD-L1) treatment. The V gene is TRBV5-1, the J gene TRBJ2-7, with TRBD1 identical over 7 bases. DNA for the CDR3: TGCGCCAGCAGCTTGGGGACAGGCTACGAGCAGTACTTC. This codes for CASSLGTGYEQYF.